This TCR beta chain was profiled in a study of T cell responses to AZD1222 COVID-19 vaccine. Study-wide findings and caveats: The study found Spike-specific TCR breadth and depth rose after two AZD1222 doses.

The CDR3 runs to 15 residues. V gave up 3 bases and J gave up 5 bases; unmatched junction bases: 4. The germline gives CDR1 MNHEY, CDR2 SVGAGI. Measured with immunoSEQ multiplex PCR; TCRdb has only the in-frame clones, and not every one. The sample holds about 88,000 clones; approximately 91% are singletons and the top ten take less than 5%. On this clone: What it binds is not known.

The specimen comprised peripheral blood, sampled 28 days after the second AZD1222 dose. The TCR was taken from an adult who received the AZD1222 COVID-19 vaccine. V usage is TRBV6-5 and J usage is TRBJ1-6, with 7 bases fitting TRBD1. CDR3 nucleotide sequence: TGTGCCAGCAGTTATAGACAGGGCAATAATTCACCCCTCCACTTT. Its translation is CASSYRQGNNSPLHF.